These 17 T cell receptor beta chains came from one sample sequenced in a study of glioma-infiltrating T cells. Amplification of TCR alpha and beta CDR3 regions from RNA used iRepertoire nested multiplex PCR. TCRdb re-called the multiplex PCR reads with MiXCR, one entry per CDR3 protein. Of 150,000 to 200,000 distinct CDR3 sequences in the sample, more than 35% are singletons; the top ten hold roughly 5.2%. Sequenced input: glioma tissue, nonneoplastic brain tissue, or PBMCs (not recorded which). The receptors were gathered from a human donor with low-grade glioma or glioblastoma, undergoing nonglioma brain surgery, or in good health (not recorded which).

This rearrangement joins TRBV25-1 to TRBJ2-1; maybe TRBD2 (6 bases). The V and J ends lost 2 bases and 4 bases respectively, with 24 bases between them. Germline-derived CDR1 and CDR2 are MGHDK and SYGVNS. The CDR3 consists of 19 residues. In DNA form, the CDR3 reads TGTGCCAGCAGTGAAACATGGGGGGTGGGGGGAAGCTTATACAATGAGCAGTTCTTC. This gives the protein CASSETWGVGGSLYNEQFF.

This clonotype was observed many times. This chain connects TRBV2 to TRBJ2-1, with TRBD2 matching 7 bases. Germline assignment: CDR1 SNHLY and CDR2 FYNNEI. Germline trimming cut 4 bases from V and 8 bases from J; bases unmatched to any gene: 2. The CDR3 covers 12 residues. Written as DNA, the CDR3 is TGTGCCAGCAGTGTGACTAGCCATGAGCAGTTCTTC. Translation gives CASSVTSHEQFF.

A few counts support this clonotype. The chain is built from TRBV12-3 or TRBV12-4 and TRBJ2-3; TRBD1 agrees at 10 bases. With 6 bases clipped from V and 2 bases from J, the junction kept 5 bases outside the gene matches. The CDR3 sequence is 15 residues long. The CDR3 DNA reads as TGTGCCAGCAGCCCCGGGACAGGGGACACAGATACGCAGTATTTT. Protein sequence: CASSPGTGDTDTQYF.

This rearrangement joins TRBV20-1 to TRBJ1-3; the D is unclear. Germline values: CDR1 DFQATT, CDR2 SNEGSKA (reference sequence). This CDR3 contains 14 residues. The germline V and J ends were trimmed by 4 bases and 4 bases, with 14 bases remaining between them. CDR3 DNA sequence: TGCAGTGCTAATGGCACCAGGACCGGAAACACCATATATTTT. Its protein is CSANGTRTGNTIYF.

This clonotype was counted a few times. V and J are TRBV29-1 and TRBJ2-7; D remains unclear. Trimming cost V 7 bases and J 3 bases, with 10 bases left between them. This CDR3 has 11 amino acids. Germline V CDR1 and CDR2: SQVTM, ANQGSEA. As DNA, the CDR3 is TGCAGCGGAAGACTTAACTACGAGCAGTACTTC. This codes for CSGRLNYEQYF.

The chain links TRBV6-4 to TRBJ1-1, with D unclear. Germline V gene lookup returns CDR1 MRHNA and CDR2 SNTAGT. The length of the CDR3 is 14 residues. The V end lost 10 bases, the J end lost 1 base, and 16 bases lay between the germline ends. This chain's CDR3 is CATKTDRQNTEAFF. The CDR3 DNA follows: TGTGCCACCAAGACCGACCGACAGAACACTGAAGCTTTCTTT.

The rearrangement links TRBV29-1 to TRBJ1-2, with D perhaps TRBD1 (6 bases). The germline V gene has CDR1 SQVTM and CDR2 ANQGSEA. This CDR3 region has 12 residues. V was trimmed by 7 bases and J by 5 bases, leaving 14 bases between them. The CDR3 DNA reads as TGCAGCGGGGGGGCAGGGGCGTATGGCTACACCTTC. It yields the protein CSGGAGAYGYTF.

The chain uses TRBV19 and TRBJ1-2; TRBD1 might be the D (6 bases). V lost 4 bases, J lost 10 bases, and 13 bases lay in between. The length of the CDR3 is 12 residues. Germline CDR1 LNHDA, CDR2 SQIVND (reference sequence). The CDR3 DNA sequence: TGTGCCAGTAGTACCAGGGGAGGTGTCTACACCTTC. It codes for CASSTRGGVYTF.

In DNA form, the CDR3 reads TGTGCCAGTAGTATATTGGGGGGCCATGAGCAGTTCTTC. Residues: CASSILGGHEQFF. V usage is TRBV19 and J usage is TRBJ2-1; either TRBD1 or TRBD2 may fit D (6 bases each). Germline V gene sequence: CDR1 LNHDA, CDR2 SQIVND (reference sequence). Between the trimmed V and J ends, which lost 2 bases and 8 bases, there was a span of 10 bases. This CDR3 contains 13 residues.

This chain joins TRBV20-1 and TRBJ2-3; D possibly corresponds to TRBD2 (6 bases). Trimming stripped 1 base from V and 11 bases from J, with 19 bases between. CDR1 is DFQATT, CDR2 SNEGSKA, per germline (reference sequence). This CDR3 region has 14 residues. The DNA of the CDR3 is TGCAGTGCTAGAGTCGAAACGGGACTTAATAAGCAGTATTTT. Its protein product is CSARVETGLNKQYF.

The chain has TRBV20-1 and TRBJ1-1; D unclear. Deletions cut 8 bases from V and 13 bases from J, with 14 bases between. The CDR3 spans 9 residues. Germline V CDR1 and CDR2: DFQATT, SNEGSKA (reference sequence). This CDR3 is CSTKLGDFF. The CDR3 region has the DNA TGCAGTACCAAACTCGGGGATTTCTTT.

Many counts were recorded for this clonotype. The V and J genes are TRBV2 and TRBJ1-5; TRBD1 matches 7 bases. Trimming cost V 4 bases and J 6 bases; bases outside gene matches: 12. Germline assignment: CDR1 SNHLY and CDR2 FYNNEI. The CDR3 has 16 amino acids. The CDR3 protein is CASSVKGASVGQPQHF. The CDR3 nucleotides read TGTGCCAGCAGTGTAAAGGGGGCTAGTGTCGGTCAGCCCCAGCATTTT.

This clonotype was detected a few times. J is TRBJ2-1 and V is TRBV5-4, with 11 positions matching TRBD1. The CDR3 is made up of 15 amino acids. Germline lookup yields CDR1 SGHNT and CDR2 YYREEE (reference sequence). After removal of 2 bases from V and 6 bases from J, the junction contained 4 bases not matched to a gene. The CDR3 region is CASSLGQGAFNEQFF. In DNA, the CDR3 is TGTGCCAGCAGCTTAGGACAGGGGGCTTTCAATGAGCAGTTCTTC.

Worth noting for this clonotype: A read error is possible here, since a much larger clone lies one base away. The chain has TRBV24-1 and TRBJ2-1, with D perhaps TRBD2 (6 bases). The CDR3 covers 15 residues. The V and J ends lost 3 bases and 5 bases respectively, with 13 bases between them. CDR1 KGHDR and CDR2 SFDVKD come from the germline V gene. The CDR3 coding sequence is TGTGCCACCAGTGATGCGGGACGGGTTCACAATGAGCAGTTCTTC. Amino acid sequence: CATSDAGRVHNEQFF.

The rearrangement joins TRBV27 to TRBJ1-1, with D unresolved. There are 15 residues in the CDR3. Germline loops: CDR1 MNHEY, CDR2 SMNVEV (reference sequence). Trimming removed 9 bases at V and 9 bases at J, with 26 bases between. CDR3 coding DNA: TGTGCCAGAAGTCCCGAGACGAGTCGGAAGACTAAAGCTTTCTTT. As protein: CARSPETSRKTKAFF.

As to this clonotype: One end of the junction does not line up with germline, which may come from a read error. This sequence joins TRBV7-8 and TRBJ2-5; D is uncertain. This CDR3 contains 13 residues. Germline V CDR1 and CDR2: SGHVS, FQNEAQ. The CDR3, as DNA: TGTGCCAGCAGCTCCCGCACCCAAGACACCCAGTACTTC. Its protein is CASSSRTQDTQYF.

In nucleotides, the CDR3 is TGTGCCACCAGTGAGAGTGCCAACTATGGCTACACCTTC. As protein: CATSESANYGYTF. The chain uses TRBV24-1 and TRBJ1-2, with D hard to call. Germline-derived CDR1 and CDR2 are KGHDR and SFDVKD. V was cut by 4 bases and J by 2 bases, with 7 bases left in between. This CDR3 spans 13 amino acids.